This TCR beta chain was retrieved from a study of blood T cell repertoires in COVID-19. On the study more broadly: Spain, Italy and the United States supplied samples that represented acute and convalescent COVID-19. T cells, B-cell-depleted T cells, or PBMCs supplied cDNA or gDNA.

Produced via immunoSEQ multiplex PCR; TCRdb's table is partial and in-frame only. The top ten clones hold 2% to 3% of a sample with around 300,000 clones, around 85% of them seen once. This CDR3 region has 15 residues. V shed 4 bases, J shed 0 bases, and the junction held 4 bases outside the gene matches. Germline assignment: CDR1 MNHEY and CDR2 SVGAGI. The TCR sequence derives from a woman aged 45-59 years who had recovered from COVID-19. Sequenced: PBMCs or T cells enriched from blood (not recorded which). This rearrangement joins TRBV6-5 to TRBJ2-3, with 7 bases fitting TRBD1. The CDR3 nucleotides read TGTGCCAGCAGTTTAGGGACAGCTAGCACAGATACGCAGTATTTT. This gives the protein CASSLGTASTDTQYF.